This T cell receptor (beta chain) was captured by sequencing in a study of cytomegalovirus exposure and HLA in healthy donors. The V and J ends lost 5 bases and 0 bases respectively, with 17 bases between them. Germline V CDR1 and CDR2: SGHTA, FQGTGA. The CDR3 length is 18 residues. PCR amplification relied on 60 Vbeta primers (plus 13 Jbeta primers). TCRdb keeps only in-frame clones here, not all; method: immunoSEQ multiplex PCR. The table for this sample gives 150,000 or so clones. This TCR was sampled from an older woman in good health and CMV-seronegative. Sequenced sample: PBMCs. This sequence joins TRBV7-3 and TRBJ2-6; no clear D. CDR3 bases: TGTGCCAGCAGCCCCTATCCGACGGGTGGCTCTGGGGCCAACGTCCTGACTTTC. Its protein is CASSPYPTGGSGANVLTF.